The 25 T cell receptor beta chains below were found in one sample sequenced in a study of cytotoxic CD8 clonotypes in ibrutinib-treated CLL. Some clones are missing from TCRdb's copy, which holds only in-frame ones; the method was immunoSEQ multiplex PCR. The data hold about 160,000 clones, with more than 65% observed a single time. The sample consisted of PBMCs, taken after 12 months of ibrutinib treatment. These receptors originate from a human donor with chronic lymphocytic leukemia.

The CDR3 region has the DNA TGTGCCAGCAGTTTGCCGGGACTAGGGGAGGGGACAGATACGCAGTATTTT. Translation: CASSLPGLGEGTDTQYF. The chain uses TRBV28 and TRBJ2-3; 8 positions agree with TRBD2. Germline V gene sequence: CDR1 MDHEN, CDR2 SYDVKM. V lost 3 bases to trimming and J lost 3 bases; unmatched junction nucleotides: 11. This CDR3 has 17 amino acids.

V is TRBV6-1 and J is TRBJ1-2; 7 nucleotides match TRBD1. Looked up from germline, CDR1 is MNHNS and CDR2 is SASEGT. The CDR3 runs to 16 residues. Trimming cost V 3 bases and J 4 bases; bases outside gene matches: 11. The DNA of the CDR3 is TGTGCCAGCAGTGAGACCTGGAGACAGGGATCCTATGGCTACACCTTC. Its protein product is CASSETWRQGSYGYTF.

The chain is built from TRBV2 and TRBJ1-2; D remains unclear. The CDR3 length is 13 residues. Per the germline V gene, CDR1 is SNHLY and CDR2 is FYNNEI. The V end was cut by 1 base, the J end by 3 bases, with 6 bases between. The CDR3 sequence is CASSEGTDYGYTF. DNA for the CDR3: TGTGCCAGCAGTGAAGGAACGGACTATGGCTACACCTTC.

V gene TRBV10-3 combines with J gene TRBJ1-5; the D is unclear. V lost 0 bases to trimming and J lost 3 bases, with 6 bases between them. Germline lookup yields CDR1 ENHRY and CDR2 SYGVKD. This CDR3 spans 14 amino acids. CDR3 protein: CAISESRDNQPQHF. The CDR3, as DNA: TGTGCCATCAGTGAGTCGCGGGACAATCAGCCCCAGCATTTT.

The chain employs TRBV28 and TRBJ1-1, with 8 bases identical to TRBD1. V was pared by 4 bases and J by 4 bases, with 5 bases of the junction left unmatched. This CDR3 has 14 residues. Germline V gene lookup returns CDR1 MDHEN and CDR2 SYDVKM. The CDR3 protein is CASSSGGRGTEAFF. The CDR3 nucleotides read TGTGCCAGCAGTTCAGGGGGCAGGGGCACTGAAGCTTTCTTT.

This sequence joins TRBV6-6 and TRBJ2-2, with TRBD1 identical over 9 bases. Trimming removed 10 bases from V and 7 bases from J; junction bases left unmatched: 10. In germline, CDR1 is MNHNY, CDR2 SVGAGI (reference sequence). The CDR3 has 14 residues. The CDR3: CATLGDRANGELFF. The CDR3 DNA sequence: TGTGCCACCCTAGGGGACAGGGCGAACGGGGAGCTGTTTTTT.

This clone was observed a few times. V is TRBV29-1 and J is TRBJ2-3; D gene ambiguous. V gave up 4 bases and J gave up 0 bases, with 5 bases separating them. The CDR3 is made up of 12 amino acids. Germline CDR1 and CDR2: SQVTM and ANQGSEA. Written as DNA, the CDR3 is TGCAGCGTTGTTACTAGCACAGATACGCAGTATTTT. It codes for CSVVTSTDTQYF.

The J gene is TRBJ2-5, the V gene TRBV7-9; no clear D. Germline values: CDR1 SEHNR, CDR2 FQNEAQ (reference sequence). V lost 4 bases to trimming and J lost 1 base, with 7 bases between them. The CDR3 contains 13 residues. The CDR3, as DNA: TGTGCCAGCAGCTCCGGGCCCCAAGAGACCCAGTACTTC. Translated: CASSSGPQETQYF.

This clone was recorded a few times. The chain uses TRBV7-2 and TRBJ1-2, with unresolved D. The germline V and J ends were trimmed by 6 bases and 4 bases, with 12 bases remaining between them. The CDR3 consists of 13 residues. The germline gives CDR1 SGHTA, CDR2 FQGNSA. The CDR3 reads CASSSRAGYGYTF. The CDR3 DNA reads TGTGCCAGCAGTTCAAGAGCGGGCTATGGCTACACCTTC. The full variable domain, with the rest looked up from reference TRBV7-2 and TRBJ1-2, is GAGVSQSPSNKVTEKGKDVELRCDPISGHTALYWYRQSLGQGLEFLIYFQGNSAPDKSGLPSDRFSAERTGGSVSTLTIQRTQQEDSAVYLCASSSRAGYGYTFGSGTRLTVV.

This chain joins TRBV10-3 and TRBJ2-5; either TRBD1 or TRBD2 may fit D (6 bases each). Germline CDR1 reads ENHRY; CDR2 reads SYGVKD. Between the trimmed V and J ends, which lost 3 bases and 5 bases, there was a span of 7 bases. The CDR3 has 12 residues. The CDR3 loop is CAISEGGETQYF. The CDR3 DNA reads TGTGCCATCAGTGAAGGGGGGGAGACCCAGTACTTC.

The J gene is TRBJ2-7, the V gene TRBV28; 10 nucleotides match TRBD1. The V gene's germline CDR1 is MDHEN and CDR2 SYDVKM. The CDR3 totals 14 residues. The ends lost 5 bases at V and 6 bases at J; junction bases unmatched: 7. Here the CDR3 DNA reads TGTGCCAGCAGTAGAGACAGGGGGCAAGGCGAGCAGTACTTC. Its protein is CASSRDRGQGEQYF. The full variable domain, completed using reference TRBV28 and TRBJ2-7, is DVKVTQSSRYLVKRTGEKVFLECVQDMDHENMFWYRQDPGLGLRLIYFSYDVKMKEKGDIPEGYSVSREKKERFSLILESASTNQTSMYLCASSRDRGQGEQYFGPGTRLTVT.

V gene TRBV19 combines with J gene TRBJ2-5, with D hard to call. V was clipped by 2 bases and J by 4 bases, with 11 bases between them. Germline V gene data show CDR1 as LNHDA and CDR2 as SQIVND (reference sequence). The CDR3 totals 14 residues. Here the CDR3 DNA reads TGTGCCAGTAGTATAAGAGGAAACCTAGAGACCCAGTACTTC. Translation: CASSIRGNLETQYF.

V gene TRBV5-1 combines with J gene TRBJ1-1; 8 bases fit TRBD1. J lost 4 bases, V lost 4 bases, and 15 bases had no gene match. The CDR3 has 17 amino acids. Germline V gene data show CDR1 as SGHRS and CDR2 as YFSETQ. CDR3 DNA: TGCGCCAGCAGCCGAACCCCAGGGGGCGGAGGAAGCACTGAAGCTTTCTTT. Residues: CASSRTPGGGGSTEAFF.

V usage is TRBV7-2 and J usage is TRBJ2-3; tentatively, D is TRBD1 (6 bases). The CDR3 sequence is 15 residues long. Germline V gene data show CDR1 as SGHTA and CDR2 as FQGNSA. V was trimmed by 4 bases and J by 5 bases, leaving 16 bases between them. CDR3 residues: CASSSTGFQVDTQYF. The CDR3 DNA reads TGTGCCAGCAGCTCGACAGGCTTTCAGGTAGATACGCAGTATTTT.

The chain recombines TRBV6-6 with TRBJ2-7, with 8 bases matching TRBD1. From germline, CDR1 is MNHNY and CDR2 SVGAGI (reference sequence). V was pared by 0 bases and J by 5 bases, with 6 bases of the junction left unmatched. The CDR3 is 15 amino acids. CDR3 amino acids: CASSYSLTGGNEQYF. The CDR3 bases are TGTGCCAGCAGTTACTCGCTTACAGGGGGAAACGAGCAGTACTTC.

The chain has TRBV5-1 and TRBJ2-1, with 9 nucleotides matching TRBD2. The CDR3 consists of 15 residues. Germline V lookup: CDR1 SGHRS, CDR2 YFSETQ. Germline trimming cut 1 base from V and 5 bases from J; bases unmatched to any gene: 4. DNA of the CDR3: TGCGCCAGCAGCTTGAACCAGCGGGGGGACAATGAGCAGTTCTTC. Protein product: CASSLNQRGDNEQFF.

In its sample, this clone was seen once. The chain has TRBV7-2 and TRBJ2-3; TRBD1 matches at 7 bases. V was pared by 5 bases and J by 5 bases, with 16 bases of the junction left unmatched. Germline CDR1 SGHTA, CDR2 FQGNSA. The CDR3 has 17 residues. CDR3 residues: CASSVSGTVLIEDTQYF. The DNA of the CDR3 is TGTGCCAGCAGCGTCTCCGGGACAGTGCTTATAGAAGATACGCAGTATTTT.

The gene calls are TRBV25-1 and TRBJ1-1; no clear D. Germline V lookup: CDR1 MGHDK, CDR2 SYGVNS. V lost 3 bases and J 0 bases, leaving 11 bases between the germline ends. This CDR3 is 15 amino acids long. As DNA, the CDR3 is TGTGCCAGCAGTGACCCCTCGGTGGTGAACACTGAAGCTTTCTTT. Translating it yields CASSDPSVVNTEAFF.

This clone was counted between two and nine times. This chain connects TRBV19 to TRBJ2-7; the D gene could be TRBD1 or TRBD2 (6 bases each). In germline, CDR1 is LNHDA, CDR2 SQIVND (reference sequence). The CDR3 is made up of 13 amino acids. V was pared by 5 bases and J by 2 bases, with 10 bases between. CDR3 loop: CASSRGLTYEQYF. DNA for the CDR3: TGTGCCAGTAGTCGGGGGCTCACCTACGAGCAGTACTTC.

The chain is built from TRBV28 and TRBJ2-3; 8 positions agree with TRBD1. CDR1 MDHEN and CDR2 SYDVKM come from the germline V gene. J was trimmed by 5 bases and V by 6 bases; bases with no gene match: 16. The CDR3 spans 17 residues. CDR3 in amino acids: CASRVSKGQGAGDTQYF. CDR3 nucleotide sequence: TGTGCCAGCAGAGTTTCCAAAGGGCAGGGGGCTGGAGATACGCAGTATTTT.

The chain links TRBV5-4 to TRBJ2-7; perhaps TRBD2 as D (7 bases). CDR1 is SGHNT, CDR2 YYREEE, per germline (reference sequence). V was pared by 0 bases and J by 9 bases, with 13 bases between. This CDR3 has 13 residues. DNA for the CDR3: TGTGCCAGCAGCTTGGACTGGGAGGGGGGGCAGTACTTC. As protein: CASSLDWEGGQYF.

This clone turned up a few times. This chain links TRBV18 with TRBJ1-5; tentative D call: TRBD1 (5 bases). The CDR3 loop spans 14 amino acids. Germline-derived CDR1 and CDR2 are KGHSH and LQKENI. V dropped 6 bases and J dropped 4 bases, with 13 bases sitting between them. CDR3 bases: TGTGCCAGCTCCCCGGACAAACCAAATCAGCCCCAGCATTTT. It translates to CASSPDKPNQPQHF.

The chain recombines TRBV15 with TRBJ2-1; the D gene is possibly TRBD2 (5 bases). The CDR3 extends over 17 amino acids. In germline, CDR1 is LNHNV, CDR2 YYDKDF (reference sequence). V lost 6 bases to trimming and J lost 7 bases, with 25 bases between them. This CDR3 is CATRDLFDSLTSNEQFF. The CDR3 DNA sequence: TGTGCCACCAGGGACTTATTCGACTCTCTAACCTCTAATGAGCAGTTCTTC. Using reference TRBV15 and TRBJ2-1 for the parts outside the CDR3, the full variable domain is DAMVIQNPRYQVTQFGKPVTLSCSQTLNHNVMYWYQQKSSQAPKLLFHYYDKDFNNEADTPDNFQSRRPNTSFCFLDIRSPGLGDTAMYLCATRDLFDSLTSNEQFFGPGTRLTVL.

V and J are TRBV6-1 and TRBJ1-1; maybe TRBD1 (6 bases). The CDR3 has 14 residues. Germline assignment: CDR1 MNHNS and CDR2 SASEGT. The germline V and J ends were trimmed by 7 bases and 0 bases, with 12 bases remaining between them. The CDR3 here is CASTDRWLNTEAFF. The CDR3 nucleotides are TGTGCCAGCACCGACAGGTGGTTGAACACTGAAGCTTTCTTT.

The chain has TRBV28 and TRBJ2-7; 7 bases align to TRBD2. This CDR3 comprises 13 residues. CDR1 MDHEN and CDR2 SYDVKM come from the germline V gene. V lost 6 bases and J lost 5; bases outside the gene matches: 7. In DNA, the CDR3 is TGTGCCAGCAGCCCGGGGGGTTTAGACGAGCAGTACTTC. Translation gives CASSPGGLDEQYF. Full variable domain (rest looked up from reference TRBV28 and TRBJ2-7): DVKVTQSSRYLVKRTGEKVFLECVQDMDHENMFWYRQDPGLGLRLIYFSYDVKMKEKGDIPEGYSVSREKKERFSLILESASTNQTSMYLCASSPGGLDEQYFGPGTRLTVT.